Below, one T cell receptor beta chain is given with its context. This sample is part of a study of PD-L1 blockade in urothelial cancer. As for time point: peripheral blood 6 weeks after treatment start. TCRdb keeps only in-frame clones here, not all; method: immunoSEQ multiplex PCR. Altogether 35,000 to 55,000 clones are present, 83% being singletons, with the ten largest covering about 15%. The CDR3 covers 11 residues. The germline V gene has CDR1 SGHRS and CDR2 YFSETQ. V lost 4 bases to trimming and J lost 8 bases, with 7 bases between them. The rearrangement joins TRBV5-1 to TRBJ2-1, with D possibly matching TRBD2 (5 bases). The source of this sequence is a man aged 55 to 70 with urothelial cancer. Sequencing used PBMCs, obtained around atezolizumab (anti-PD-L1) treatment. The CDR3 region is CASSARDEQFF. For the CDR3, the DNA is TGCGCCAGCAGCGCGAGGGATGAGCAGTTCTTC.